The present T cell receptor (beta chain) was sequenced within a study of early T cells in non-severe SARS-CoV-2 infection. Study-level information: It was bulk RNA from unsorted whole blood that was sequenced, and the chains were unpaired.

This clonotype was counted ten times or more. Attached unique molecular identifiers marked individual cDNA molecules. TCRdb re-analysed the 5' RACE reads in MiXCR, keeping a single row per CDR3 protein. The sample holds 80,000 to 100,000 distinct CDR3 sequences, approximately 15% seen once. Germline V gene sequence: CDR1 SGHNT, CDR2 YYREEE (reference sequence). Trimming cost V 2 bases and J 8 bases; bases outside gene matches: 14. The CDR3 sequence is 16 residues long. The sequenced sample consisted of whole blood. The receptor comes from an adult who was a healthcare worker with PCR-confirmed SARS-CoV-2 infection or an uninfected control (not recorded which). V and J are TRBV5-4 and TRBJ1-1, with 8 positions matching TRBD1. The chain's CDR3 is CASSFEAPWDRIEAFF. The CDR3, as DNA: TGTGCCAGCAGCTTCGAGGCTCCTTGGGACAGGATCGAAGCTTTCTTT.